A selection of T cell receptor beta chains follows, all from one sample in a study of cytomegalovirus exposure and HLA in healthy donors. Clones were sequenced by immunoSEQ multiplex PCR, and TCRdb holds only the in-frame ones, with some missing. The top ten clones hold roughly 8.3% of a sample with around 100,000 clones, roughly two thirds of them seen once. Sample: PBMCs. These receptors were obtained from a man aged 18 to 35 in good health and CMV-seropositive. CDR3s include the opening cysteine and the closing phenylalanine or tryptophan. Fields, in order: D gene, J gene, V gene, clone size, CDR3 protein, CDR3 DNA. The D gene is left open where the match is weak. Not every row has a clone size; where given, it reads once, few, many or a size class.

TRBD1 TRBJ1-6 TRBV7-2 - CASSTLGQGASPLHF TGTGCCAGCAGCACCCTGGGACAGGGGGCTTCACCCCTCCACTTT
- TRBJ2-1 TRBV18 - CASSNINRDEQFF TGTGCCAGCTCAAACATAAATCGGGATGAGCAGTTCTTC
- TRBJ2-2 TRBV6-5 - CASRETRATGELFF TGTGCCAGCAGGGAGACTAGAGCAACCGGGGAGCTGTTTTTT
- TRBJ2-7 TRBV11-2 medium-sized CASSLEVSYEQYF TGTGCCAGCAGCTTAGAAGTCAGCTACGAGCAGTACTTC
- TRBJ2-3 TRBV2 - CASRDLGGRSTDTQYF TGTGCCAGCAGAGACCTTGGTGGGCGAAGCACAGATACGCAGTATTTT
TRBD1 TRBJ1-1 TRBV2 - CASSPPPQGILLAHEAFF TGTGCCAGCAGCCCCCCGCCACAGGGGATCCTGTTGGCACATGAAGCTTTCTTT
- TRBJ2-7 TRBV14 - CASSRAGQGGYEQYF TGTGCCAGCAGCCGAGCAGGGCAGGGGGGCTACGAGCAGTACTTC
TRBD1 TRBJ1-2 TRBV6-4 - CASSDTYRDSSYGYTF TGTGCCAGCAGTGACACGTACCGGGACAGCAGCTATGGCTACACCTTC
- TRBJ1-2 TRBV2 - CASSVSANYGYTF TGTGCCAGCAGTGTTTCAGCTAACTATGGCTACACCTTC
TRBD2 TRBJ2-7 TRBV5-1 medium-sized CASSLAYGGAGLEQYF TGCGCCAGCAGCTTGGCTTACGGGGGGGCCGGGCTCGAGCAGTACTTC
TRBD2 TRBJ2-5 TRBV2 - CASRVIPGTSGGETQYF TGTGCCAGCAGAGTTATTCCCGGGACTAGCGGGGGAGAGACCCAGTACTTC
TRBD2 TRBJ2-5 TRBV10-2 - CASRPSGVSQETQYF TGCGCCAGCAGACCTAGCGGGGTATCACAAGAGACCCAGTACTTC
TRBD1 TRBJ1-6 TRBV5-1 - CASSPGGQGNSPLHF TGCGCCAGCAGCCCCGGGGGACAGGGGAATTCACCCCTCCACTTT
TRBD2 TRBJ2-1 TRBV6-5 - CASSYSSGGLYNEQFF TGTGCCAGCAGTTACTCTTCGGGGGGGTTATACAATGAGCAGTTCTTC
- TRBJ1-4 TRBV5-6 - CASSSDRREKLFF TGTGCCAGCAGCTCGGACAGACGGGAAAAACTGTTTTTT
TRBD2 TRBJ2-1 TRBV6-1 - CASYYWTSGLNEQFF TGTGCCAGCTACTACTGGACTAGCGGGCTTAATGAGCAGTTCTTC
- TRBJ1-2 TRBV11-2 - CASSFIRDYGYTF TGTGCCAGCAGCTTCATCCGGGACTATGGCTACACCTTC
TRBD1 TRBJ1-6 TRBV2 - CASCPGGPYNSPLHF TGTGCCAGCTGCCCAGGGGGCCCTTATAATTCACCCCTCCACTTT
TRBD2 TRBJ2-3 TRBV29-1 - CSVELAGGTQYF TGCAGCGTTGAACTAGCGGGGGGTACGCAGTATTTT
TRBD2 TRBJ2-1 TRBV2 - CASSPNPPTSGGASYNEQFF TGTGCCAGCAGCCCCAACCCTCCTACTAGCGGGGGGGCCTCCTACAATGAGCAGTTCTTC
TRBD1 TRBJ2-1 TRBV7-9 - CASSSRQGFREQFF TGTGCCAGCAGCTCACGACAGGGGTTCCGGGAGCAGTTCTTC
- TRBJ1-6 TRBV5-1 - CASSGQGDNSPLHF TGCGCCAGCAGCGGGCAGGGTGATAATTCACCCCTCCACTTT
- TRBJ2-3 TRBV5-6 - CASSLEEAPADTQYF TGTGCCAGCAGCTTGGAAGAAGCGCCAGCAGATACGCAGTATTTT
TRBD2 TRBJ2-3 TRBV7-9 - CASSLTSGEADTQYF TGTGCCAGCAGCTTAACTAGCGGGGAGGCAGATACGCAGTATTTT
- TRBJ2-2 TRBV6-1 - CASRWRRTNTGELFF TGTGCCAGTCGGTGGAGACGGACGAACACCGGGGAGCTGTTTTTT
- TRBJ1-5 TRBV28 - CASRRVSGNQPQHF TGTGCCAGTCGCAGGGTTTCAGGCAATCAGCCCCAGCATTTT
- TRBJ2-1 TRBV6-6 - CASMGTSGYNEQFF TGTGCCAGCATGGGCACTTCCGGATACAATGAGCAGTTCTTC
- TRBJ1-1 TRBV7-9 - CASSLTEENTEAFF TGTGCCAGCAGCTTAACGGAGGAGAACACTGAAGCTTTCTTT
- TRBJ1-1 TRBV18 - CASSPVSVMNTEAFF TGTGCCAGTTCCCCCGTCTCAGTTATGAACACTGAAGCTTTCTTT